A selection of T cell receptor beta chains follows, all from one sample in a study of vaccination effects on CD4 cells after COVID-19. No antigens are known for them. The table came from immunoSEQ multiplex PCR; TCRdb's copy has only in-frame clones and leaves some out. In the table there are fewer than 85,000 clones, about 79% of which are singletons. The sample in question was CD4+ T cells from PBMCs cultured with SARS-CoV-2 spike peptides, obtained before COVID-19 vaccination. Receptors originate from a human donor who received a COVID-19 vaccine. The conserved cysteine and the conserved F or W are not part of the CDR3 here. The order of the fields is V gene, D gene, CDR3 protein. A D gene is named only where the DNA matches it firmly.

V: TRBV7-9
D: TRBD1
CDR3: ASSPQPGTGARTGELF

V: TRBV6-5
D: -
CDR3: ASSWTGSIGEKLF

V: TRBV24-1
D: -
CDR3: ATSGSRSYNEKLF

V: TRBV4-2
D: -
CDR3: ASSQVSTDTQY

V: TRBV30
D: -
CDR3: AWNGPKDGENQPQH

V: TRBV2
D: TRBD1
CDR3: ASSGQGSNQPQH

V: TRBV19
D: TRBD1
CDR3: ASSRDRVDINEQF

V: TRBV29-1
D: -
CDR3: SVGPGERDIQY

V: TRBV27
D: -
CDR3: ASSFRVRENTEAF

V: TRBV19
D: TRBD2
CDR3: ASSIGSGPPQETQY

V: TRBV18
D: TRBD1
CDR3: ASSPNAGGAGETQY

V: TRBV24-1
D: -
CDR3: ATSDFPSSETQY

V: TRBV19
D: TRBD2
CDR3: ASRIYTSANEQF

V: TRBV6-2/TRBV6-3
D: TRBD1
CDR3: ASSTWTGAASGANVLT

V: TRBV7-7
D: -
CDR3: ASSLVFNEKLF